This T cell receptor (beta chain) derives from a study of beta chain features in type 1 diabetes (dated by TCRdb to the late 2010s). The study in broad terms: Patients and healthy donors did not differ in mean age, gender distribution, total cell number or subset yield. Regulatory and stem cell-like memory subsets were isolated from only 8 patients and roughly 8 healthy donors, whereas naive and central memory subsets came from all 30 or so donors. The study compared the TCRB repertoires of sorted circulating CD4+ T cell subsets in recently diagnosed type 1 diabetes patients with those in matched healthy donors. Across all samples, some 100,000,000 sorted cells were examined, and cell number per subset correlated strongly with RNA yield. Study-wide conclusions, independent of this receptor: Naive, central memory and regulatory TCRB repertoires appeared to be more alike among patients than among healthy donors. Sequencing cDNA rather than genomic DNA could over-represent highly expressing activated cells, although activation and CD3 levels did not differ between groups. HLA sub-analyses involved small numbers of individuals, so any influence of HLA type on TCRB rearrangement remained unresolved. A moderate but significant shortening of TCRB CDR3 length was observed in type 1 diabetes patients in all four CD4+ subsets. PCR might favor shorter templates, but patient and control samples were amplified and corrected together, so any skew would affect both groups equally. At VDJ recombination sites, type 1 diabetes patients had fewer insertions and more deleted nucleotides, which implies abnormalities in thymic rearrangement.

This clone was counted between two and nine times. Its antigen remains unidentified. Per-nucleotide qualities are absent, and no much larger clonotype sits a single base away. Deletion took 2 bases off V and 5 bases off J, with a span of 9 bases between the germline ends. The CDR3 runs 13 amino acids, cysteine and phenylalanine included. Solely the CDR3 DNA is kept, with 39 bases framed from the first base. CDR1 and CDR2 are drawn from the germline V gene: MDHEN, SYDVKM. From each donor, a single peripheral blood sample of 100 to 150 mL on average was drawn into heparinised tubes. A BD FACSAria II was used to sort naive, central memory, regulatory and stem cell-like memory CD4+ T cells with a panel that included CD45RO, CCR7, CD25, CD127, CD95 and CD27. Every sorted population had a purity above 95%. PBMCs were isolated immediately by Lymphoprep density gradient centrifugation and stained directly without culture. Samples were stained and sorted in pairs, with one healthy donor and one patient per experiment, so that batch effects were minimized.

The entire isolated RNA was reverse transcribed using the High Capacity cDNA Reverse Transcription Kit, and thus expressed TCRB transcripts were sequenced. Deep immunoSEQ sequencing was performed on naive, central memory and regulatory T cell samples, with an average of roughly 3.6 million total reads per sample. After sorted cells were lysed in RLT buffer, RNA was extracted with DNase-treated RNeasy Micro or Mini kits, with the choice depending on cell number. To prevent cross-contamination, every cell subset was processed on its own, while patient and healthy donor samples were processed together. TCRB sequences were amplified from cDNA with the immunoSEQ multiplex PCR, producing 87-bp fragments spanning the CDR3 region. Sequencing of the amplicons was performed on the Illumina HiSeq platform. Per the source publication's procedure: PCR bias was computationally corrected using synthetic template baselines, reads within Hamming distance 2 were collapsed, and singletons that could not be merged were discarded. By aligning reads against IMGT, V, D and J genes, CDR3 length, and insertions or deletions at six rearrangement sites were assigned. Within each subset, clonotype counts were normalized to sorted cell number, and only after that were true diversity and Gini coefficients computed with the tcR R package. The overlap coefficient, calculated on TCRB nucleotide sequences, was used to measure repertoire sharing. TCRdb provides this immuneACCESS table in a form limited to in-frame rearrangements. Some clones are lacking; in checked studies, under half of them reflect an unresolved V gene, and why the rest are absent is not known. V and J calls and clone size come straight from that table; D and trimming were deduced from the DNA. The sample table holds 300,000 to 400,000 clones, of which around 9.3% were seen once. The top ten clonotypes cover approximately 1% of the sample.

The receptor was isolated from a man aged 25-40 years with type 1 diabetes. Rearrangement joined TRBV28 to TRBJ1-1, with an unclear D gene assignment. Sequenced material: central memory CD4+ T cells from blood. CDR3 region: CASSLPAKTEAFF. The base sequence is TGTGCCAGCAGTTTACCCGCAAAAACTGAAGCTTTCTTT.